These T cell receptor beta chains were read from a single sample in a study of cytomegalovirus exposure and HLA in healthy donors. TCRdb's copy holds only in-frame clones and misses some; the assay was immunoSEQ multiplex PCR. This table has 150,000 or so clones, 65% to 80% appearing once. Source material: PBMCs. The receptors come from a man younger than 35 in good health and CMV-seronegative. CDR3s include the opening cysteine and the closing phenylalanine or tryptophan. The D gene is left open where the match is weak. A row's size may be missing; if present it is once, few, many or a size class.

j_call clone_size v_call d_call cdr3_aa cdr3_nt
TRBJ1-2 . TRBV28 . CASSPVPVAYGYTF TGTGCCAGCAGCCCCGTCCCTGTGGCCTATGGCTACACCTTC
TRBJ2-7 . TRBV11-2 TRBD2 CASSWGGLAGPYEQYF TGTGCCAGCAGTTGGGGGGGGCTAGCGGGGCCCTACGAGCAGTACTTC
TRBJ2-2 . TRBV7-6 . CASSSPGPGELFF TGTGCCAGCAGCTCTCCAGGTCCCGGGGAGCTGTTTTTT
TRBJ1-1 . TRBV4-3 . CASSQSVGVGNTEAFF TGCGCCAGCAGCCAATCCGTTGGAGTTGGGAACACTGAAGCTTTCTTT
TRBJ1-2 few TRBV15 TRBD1 CATSRGDSNYGYTF TGTGCCACCAGCAGAGGGGACAGCAACTATGGCTACACCTTC
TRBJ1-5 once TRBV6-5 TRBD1 CASSSGQGWNQPQHF TGTGCCAGCAGCTCAGGACAGGGGTGGAATCAGCCCCAGCATTTT
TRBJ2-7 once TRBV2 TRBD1 CASRPGPGRDRGYYEQYF TGTGCCAGCAGGCCGGGACCCGGACGGGACAGGGGGTACTACGAGCAGTACTTC
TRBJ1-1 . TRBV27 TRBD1 CASSLGQGGMNTEAFF TGTGCCAGCAGTTTAGGACAGGGGGGTATGAACACTGAAGCTTTCTTT
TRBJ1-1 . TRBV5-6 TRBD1 CASSRTGIRVTEAFF TGTGCCAGCAGCCGGACAGGAATCAGGGTCACTGAAGCTTTCTTT
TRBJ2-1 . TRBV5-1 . CASSLGVVEQFF TGCGCCAGCAGCTTAGGAGTCGTGGAGCAGTTCTTC
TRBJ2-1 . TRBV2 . CASSEQGIYNEQFF TGTGCCAGCAGTGAACAGGGGATATACAATGAGCAGTTCTTC
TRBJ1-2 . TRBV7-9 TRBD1 CASSFPDRGADGYTF TGTGCCAGCAGCTTCCCGGACAGGGGTGCAGATGGCTACACCTTC
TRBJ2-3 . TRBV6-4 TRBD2 CASSQRGGTDTQYF TGTGCCAGCAGCCAGCGGGGGGGTACAGATACGCAGTATTTT
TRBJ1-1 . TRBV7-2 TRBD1 CASSFDQGDTEAFF TGTGCCAGCAGCTTCGACCAGGGGGACACTGAAGCTTTCTTT
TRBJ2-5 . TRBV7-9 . CASSRDGTGLETQYF TGTGCCAGCAGCCGAGACGGTACAGGGCTGGAGACCCAGTACTTC
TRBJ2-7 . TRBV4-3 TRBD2 CASSQTGTSDSYEQYF TGCGCCAGCAGCCAGACCGGGACTAGCGACTCCTACGAGCAGTACTTC
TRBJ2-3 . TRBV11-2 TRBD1 CASSINRGWGDTQYF TGTGCCAGCAGCATCAACAGGGGGTGGGGAGATACGCAGTATTTT
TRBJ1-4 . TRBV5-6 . CASSPRRGGEKLFF TGTGCCAGCAGCCCCCGCAGGGGCGGTGAAAAACTGTTTTTT
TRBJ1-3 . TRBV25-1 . CASSATGRDTIYF TGTGCCAGCAGTGCGACAGGCCGGGACACCATATATTTT
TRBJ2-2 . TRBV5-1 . CASSLDSNTGELFF TGCGCCAGCAGCTTGGACAGCAACACCGGGGAGCTGTTTTTT
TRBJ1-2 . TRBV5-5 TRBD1 CASSHRDRVTYGYTF TGTGCCAGCAGCCACCGAGACAGGGTCACTTATGGCTACACCTTC
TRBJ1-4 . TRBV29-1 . CSAIPGATNEKLFF TGCAGCGCCATACCCGGGGCAACTAATGAAAAACTGTTTTTT
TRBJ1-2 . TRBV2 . CASTSDGGPAYGYTF TGTGCCAGCACCTCCGATGGAGGGCCGGCCTATGGCTACACCTTC
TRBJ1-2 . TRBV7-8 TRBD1 CASSRPGTGAYGYTF TGTGCCAGCAGCCGCCCCGGGACAGGGGCCTATGGCTACACCTTC
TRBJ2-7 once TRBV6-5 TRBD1 CASSYGTGTTYEQYF TGTGCCAGCAGTTACGGGACAGGTACCACCTACGAGCAGTACTTC
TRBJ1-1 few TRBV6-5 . CASSSHGSTEAFF TGTGCCAGCAGCAGCCATGGGAGCACTGAAGCTTTCTTT
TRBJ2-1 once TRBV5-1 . CASSLNGHGVF TGCGCCAGCAGCTTGAACGGGCACGGGGTCTTC
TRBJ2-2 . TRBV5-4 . CASLKFKGADQNTGELFF TGTGCCAGCCTTAAATTCAAAGGGGCGGACCAGAACACCGGGGAGCTGTTTTTT
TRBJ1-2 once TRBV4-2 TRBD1 CASSHLTGGNYGYTF TGTGCCAGCAGCCACCTAACAGGGGGAAACTATGGCTACACCTTC
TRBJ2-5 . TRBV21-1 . CASSKGFDRPPETQYF TGTGCCAGCAGCAAAGGCTTTGACAGGCCCCCAGAGACCCAGTACTTC
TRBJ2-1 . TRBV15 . CATTHRDSIFNEQFF TGTGCCACTACGCACCGGGACTCGATATTCAATGAGCAGTTCTTC
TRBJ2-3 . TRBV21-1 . CASSKPTSGGSRNTQYF TGTGCCAGCAGCAAACCCACTTCGGGGGGATCTCGCAATACGCAGTATTTT
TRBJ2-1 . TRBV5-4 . CASSALVGGAPYNEQFF TGTGCCAGCAGCGCCCTCGTGGGCGGGGCTCCCTACAATGAGCAGTTCTTC
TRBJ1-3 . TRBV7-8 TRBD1 CASSSDRVPSGNTIYF TGTGCCAGCAGCAGCGACAGGGTCCCCTCTGGAAACACCATATATTTT
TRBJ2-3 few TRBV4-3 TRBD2 CASSQDVAGDRTDTQYF TGCGCCAGCAGCCAAGACGTAGCGGGGGACCGCACAGATACGCAGTATTTT
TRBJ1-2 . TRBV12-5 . CASGLVGGPSFYGYTF TGTGCTAGTGGTTTGGTCGGGGGGCCAAGCTTTTATGGCTACACCTTC
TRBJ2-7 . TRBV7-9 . CASTGGYSSYEQYF TGTGCCAGCACCGGGGGATACAGTTCCTACGAGCAGTACTTC
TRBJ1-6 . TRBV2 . CASSEQGVAVDNSPLHF TGTGCCAGCAGTGAACAAGGGGTGGCAGTAGATAATTCACCCCTCCACTTT
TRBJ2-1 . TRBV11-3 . CASSLYGYNEQFF TGTGCCAGCAGCTTATACGGGTACAATGAGCAGTTCTTC
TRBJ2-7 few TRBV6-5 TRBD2 CASGRGGPGEQYF TGTGCCAGCGGACGGGGGGGGCCGGGAGAGCAGTACTTC
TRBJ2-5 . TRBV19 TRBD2 CASSIDLGSGGRETQYF TGTGCCAGTAGTATAGATCTTGGCAGCGGGGGAAGAGAGACCCAGTACTTC
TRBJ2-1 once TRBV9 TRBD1 CASSALRGLIYNEQFF TGTGCCAGCAGCGCCCTCAGGGGGCTAATCTACAATGAGCAGTTCTTC
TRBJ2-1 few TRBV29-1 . CSVEEGRGGGNEQFF TGCAGCGTTGAAGAGGGAAGAGGGGGTGGGAATGAGCAGTTCTTC
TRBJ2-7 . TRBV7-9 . CASSRVKLLSYEQYF TGTGCCAGCAGCCGGGTGAAACTCCTCAGCTACGAGCAGTACTTC